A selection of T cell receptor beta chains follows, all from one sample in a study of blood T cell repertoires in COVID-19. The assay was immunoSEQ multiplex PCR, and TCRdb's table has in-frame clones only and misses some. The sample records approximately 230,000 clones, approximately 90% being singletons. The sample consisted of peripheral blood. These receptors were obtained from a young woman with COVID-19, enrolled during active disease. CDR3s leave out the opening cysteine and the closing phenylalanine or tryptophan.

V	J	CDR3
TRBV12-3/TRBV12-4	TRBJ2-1	ASSPGLDNEQF
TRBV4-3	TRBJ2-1	ASSQETGNPYNEQF
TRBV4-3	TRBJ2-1	ASSQDMASGRYNEQF
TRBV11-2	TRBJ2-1	ASSFQVAAGNEQF
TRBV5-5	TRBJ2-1	ASSPNWNEQF
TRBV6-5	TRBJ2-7	ASSPRQGGYEQY
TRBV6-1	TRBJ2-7	ASSESGYRVHEQY
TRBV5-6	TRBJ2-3	ASSLAGVTDTQY
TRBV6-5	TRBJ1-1	ASSRGAGRAF
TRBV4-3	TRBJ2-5	ASSQEDRDQETQY
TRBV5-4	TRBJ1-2	ASSLDGTSLRGYT
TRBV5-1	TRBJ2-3	ASSLGWGADTQY
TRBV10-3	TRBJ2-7	AISEWITAPQY
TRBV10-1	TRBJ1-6	ASSGSGGHSPLH
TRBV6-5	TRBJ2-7	ASSSQGAGGLEY
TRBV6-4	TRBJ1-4	ASSDSGGKLF
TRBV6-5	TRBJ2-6	ASSFTGANVLT
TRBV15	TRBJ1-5	ATSRDWDRGRSNQPQH
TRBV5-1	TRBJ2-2	ASSLSGNPNTGELF
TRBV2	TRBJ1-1	ARRHSDTEAF
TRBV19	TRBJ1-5	ASGGSGGQPQH
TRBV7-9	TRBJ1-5	ASSLARGSNQPQH
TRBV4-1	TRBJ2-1	ASSHGTSGRYNEQF
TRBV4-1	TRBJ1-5	ASSQESMEGLRPQH
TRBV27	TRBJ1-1	ASLSQFGERNTEAF
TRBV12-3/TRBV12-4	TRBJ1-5	ASSSVGGWPQH
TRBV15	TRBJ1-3	ATSRDRASGGTIY
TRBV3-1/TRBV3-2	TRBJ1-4	ASSFTDRSNRDKAPNEKLF
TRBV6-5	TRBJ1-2	ASSRAGYGYT
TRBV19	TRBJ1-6	ASSAGGGARSPLH
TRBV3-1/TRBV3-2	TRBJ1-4	ASSQVRGINEKLF
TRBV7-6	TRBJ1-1	ASSRTGDGNTEAF
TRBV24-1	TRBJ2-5	ATAGTGSLGETQY
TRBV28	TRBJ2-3	ASSDLTGASDVNTDTQY
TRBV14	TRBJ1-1	ASSQESWGTGGYTEAF